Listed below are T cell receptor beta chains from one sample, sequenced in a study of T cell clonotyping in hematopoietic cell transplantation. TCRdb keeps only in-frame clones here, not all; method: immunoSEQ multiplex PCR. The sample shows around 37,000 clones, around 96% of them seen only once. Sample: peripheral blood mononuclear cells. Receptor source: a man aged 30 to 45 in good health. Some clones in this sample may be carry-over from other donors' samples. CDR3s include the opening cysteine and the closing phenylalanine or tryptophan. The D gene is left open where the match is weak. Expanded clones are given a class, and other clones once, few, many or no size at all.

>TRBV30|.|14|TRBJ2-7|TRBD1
TGTGCCTGGAGTGGGGGACAGGGGGCCTACGAGCAGTACTTC
CAWSGGQGAYEQYF
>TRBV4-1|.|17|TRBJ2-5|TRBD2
TGCGCCAGCAGCCAAGGAGTCCTAGCGGGTTGGCAAGAGACCCAGTACTTC
CASSQGVLAGWQETQYF
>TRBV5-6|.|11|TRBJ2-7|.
TGTGCCAGCAGCCTGCTGGGCGAGCAGTACTTC
CASSLLGEQYF
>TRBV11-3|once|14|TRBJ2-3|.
TGTGCCAGCAGCTTAGGGGCTAGCACAGATACGCAGTATTTT
CASSLGASTDTQYF
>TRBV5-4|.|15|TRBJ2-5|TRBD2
TGTGCCAGCAGCCCAGGGCGGGGGGCGCAAGAGACCCAGTACTTC
CASSPGRGAQETQYF
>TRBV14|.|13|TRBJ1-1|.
TGTGCCAGCAGCCAGACGGGCGTCGGTGAAGCTTTCTTT
CASSQTGVGEAFF
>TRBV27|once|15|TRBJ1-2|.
TGTGCCAGCAGTTTATACCCGGGCTCTGGCTATGGCTACACCTTC
CASSLYPGSGYGYTF
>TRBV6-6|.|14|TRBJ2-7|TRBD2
TGTGCCAGCAGTTTTGGTACGGGAGGTGTCGAGCAGTACTTC
CASSFGTGGVEQYF
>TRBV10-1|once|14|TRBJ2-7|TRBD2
TGCGCCAGCAGTGAGGCGGGGGAGTCCTACGAGCAGTACTTC
CASSEAGESYEQYF
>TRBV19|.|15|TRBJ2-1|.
TGTGCCAGTAGTATAGACCTAGACTCCTACAATGAGCAGTTCTTC
CASSIDLDSYNEQFF
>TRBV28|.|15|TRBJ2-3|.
TGTGCCAGCAGTTCCCCCTCCGGGGGCACAGATACGCAGTATTTT
CASSSPSGGTDTQYF
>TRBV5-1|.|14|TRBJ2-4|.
TGCGCCAGCAGGGTCGGGTCTTCCAAAAACATTCAGTACTTC
CASRVGSSKNIQYF
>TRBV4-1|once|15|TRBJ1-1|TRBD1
TGCGCCAGCAGCCCGGGGACAGTCATGAACACTGAAGCTTTCTTT
CASSPGTVMNTEAFF
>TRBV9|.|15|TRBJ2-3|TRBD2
TGTGCCAGCAGCGTAGGCGGGGGTTACACAGATACGCAGTATTTT
CASSVGGGYTDTQYF
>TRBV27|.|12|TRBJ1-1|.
TGTGCCAGCAGCTCGCAGGGAAATGAAGCTTTCTTT
CASSSQGNEAFF
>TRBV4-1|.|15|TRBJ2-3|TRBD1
TGCGCCAGCAGCCAAATGGGACAGGGAGCAGATACGCAGTATTTT
CASSQMGQGADTQYF
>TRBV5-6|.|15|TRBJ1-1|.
TGTGCCAGCTCCTCCGGCCGGAGATTGAACACTGAAGCTTTCTTT
CASSSGRRLNTEAFF
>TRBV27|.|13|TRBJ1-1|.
TGTGCCAGCAGTTTAACCCACAGGACTGAAGCTTTCTTT
CASSLTHRTEAFF
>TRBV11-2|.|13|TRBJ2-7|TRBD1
TGTGCCAGCAGCCGGACAGGCATCTACGAGCAGTACTTC
CASSRTGIYEQYF
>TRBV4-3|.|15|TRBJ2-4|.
TGCGCCAGCAGCCAAGATGACAGCCGGGCGGACATTCAGTACTTC
CASSQDDSRADIQYF
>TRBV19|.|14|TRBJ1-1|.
TGTGCCAGTAGTTTTGGGCCTAGGGACACTGAAGCTTTCTTT
CASSFGPRDTEAFF
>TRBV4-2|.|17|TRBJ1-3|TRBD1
TGTGCCAGCAGCCAAGATCCACAGGGGGGCTCTGGAAACACCATATATTTT
CASSQDPQGGSGNTIYF
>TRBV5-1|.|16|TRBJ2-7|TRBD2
TGCGCCAGCAGGACTAGCGGGAGTCTTGGCTCCTACGAGCAGTACTTC
CASRTSGSLGSYEQYF
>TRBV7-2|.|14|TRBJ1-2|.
TGTGCCAGCAGCTTAGCTCCAGGGGATGATGGCTACACCTTC
CASSLAPGDDGYTF
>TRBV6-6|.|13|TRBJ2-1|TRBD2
TGTGCCACCCATAGCGGGGGGAGTAATGAGCAGTTCTTC
CATHSGGSNEQFF
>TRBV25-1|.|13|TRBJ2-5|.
TGTGCCAGCAGTCAAACGGGGATGGAGACCCAGTACTTC
CASSQTGMETQYF
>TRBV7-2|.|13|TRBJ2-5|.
TGTGCCAGCAGTTCGCCAGGGTGGGAGACCCAGTACTTC
CASSSPGWETQYF